These 20 T cell receptor beta chains came from one sample sequenced in a study of T cells after yellow fever vaccination. TCRdb analysed the 5' RACE reads with MiXCR anew, one entry per CDR3 protein. The sample records a few hundred thousand distinct CDR3 sequences, 7% to 9% being singletons. Sequenced here: PBMCs, sampled around 45 days after the first yellow fever vaccination. These receptors all stem from a man between 18 and 29 years old who received the YFV17D yellow fever vaccine.

The V call is TRBV5-1, the J call TRBJ2-1, with 13 bases that match TRBD2. After removal of 4 bases from V and 5 bases from J, the junction contained 3 bases not matched to a gene. This CDR3 has 15 amino acids. The germline gives CDR1 SGHRS, CDR2 YFSETQ. In DNA form, the CDR3 reads TGCGCCAGCAGCGATGGACTAGCGGGGGACAATGAGCAGTTCTTC. Its translation: CASSDGLAGDNEQFF.

The rearrangement joins TRBV7-9 to TRBJ2-7; D is possibly TRBD1 (6 bases). The CDR3 length is 14 residues. The ends were cut back, 2 bases at V and 5 bases at J, with 13 bases in the middle. CDR1 is SEHNR and CDR2 is FQNEAQ in the germline V gene (reference sequence). The CDR3: CASSLSGGRDEQYV. Written as DNA, the CDR3 is TGTGCCAGCAGCTTATCTGGGGGCAGGGACGAGCAGTACGTC.

This clonotype was detected only a few times. The chain uses TRBV7-9 and TRBJ1-1; possibly TRBD1 for D (6 bases). Trimming stripped 0 bases from V and 11 bases from J, with 10 bases between. Germline-derived CDR1 and CDR2 are SEHNR and FQNEAQ (reference sequence). The CDR3 covers 12 residues. The CDR3 spells CASSLAGGRAFF. In nucleotides, the CDR3 is TGTGCCAGCAGCTTAGCCGGGGGCCGGGCTTTCTTT.

This clonotype has at least ten counts. The gene calls are TRBV20-1 and TRBJ1-2; weak D call: TRBD1 (5 bases). The CDR3 loop spans 12 amino acids. V was cut by 3 bases and J by 9 bases, with 14 bases left in between. Germline V gene lookup returns CDR1 DFQATT and CDR2 SNEGSKA (reference sequence). CDR3 sequence: CSASAGRVSYTF. CDR3 coding DNA: TGCAGTGCTAGTGCAGGGAGGGTGAGCTACACCTTC.

V usage is TRBV18 and J usage is TRBJ1-3, with D unclear. V was trimmed by 0 bases and J by 4 bases, leaving 7 bases between them. The CDR3 sequence is 14 residues long. CDR1 and CDR2 (germline): KGHSH, LQKENI. CDR3 amino acids: CASSPPGRGNTIYF. DNA for the CDR3: TGTGCCAGCTCACCACCGGGAAGAGGAAACACCATATATTTT.

This rearrangement joins TRBV5-1 to TRBJ1-1; tentative D call: TRBD1 (6 bases). Germline V gene data show CDR1 as SGHRS and CDR2 as YFSETQ. The germline V and J ends were trimmed by 0 bases and 3 bases, with 21 bases remaining between them. The CDR3 sequence is 18 residues long. The CDR3 spells CASSLGGRGAERHTEAFF. As DNA, the CDR3 is TGCGCCAGCAGCTTGGGGGGTCGGGGGGCCGAGCGGCACACTGAAGCTTTCTTT.

In its sample, this clonotype was seen a few times. The V and J genes are TRBV6-1 and TRBJ2-7; the D gene is possibly TRBD1 (5 bases). The germline CDR1 and CDR2 sequences are MNHNS and SASEGT. Trimming removed 6 bases at V and 5 bases at J, with 17 bases between. The CDR3 has 14 residues. CDR3 residues: CASSAYDSPHEQYF. DNA for the CDR3: TGTGCCAGCAGCGCCTATGACAGTCCCCACGAGCAGTACTTC.

This clonotype showed up many times. This sequence joins TRBV29-1 and TRBJ1-1; maybe TRBD1 (5 bases). Germline lookup yields CDR1 SQVTM and CDR2 ANQGSEA. The CDR3 is 13 residues long. V was trimmed by 3 bases and J by 0 bases, leaving 8 bases between them. CDR3 sequence: CSVDRAMNTEAFF. Here the CDR3 DNA reads TGCAGCGTTGACAGGGCCATGAACACTGAAGCTTTCTTT. Supplemented by reference TRBV29-1 and TRBJ1-1, the full variable domain reads SAVISQKPSRDICQRGTSLTIQCQVDSQVTMMFWYRQQPGQSLTLIATANQGSEATYESGFVIDKFPISRPNLTFSTLTVSNMSPEDSSIYLCSVDRAMNTEAFFGQGTRLTVV.

This clonotype was recorded a few times. The chain combines TRBV11-2 with TRBJ2-6, with TRBD2 identical over 9 bases. The CDR3 covers 18 residues. Germline-derived CDR1 and CDR2 are SGHAT and FQNNGV. The V and J ends lost 2 bases and 0 bases, in that order; junction bases with no gene match: 5. The CDR3 spells CASSLLSSGDSGANVLTF. CDR3 DNA: TGTGCCAGCAGCTTACTTTCTAGCGGGGACTCTGGGGCCAACGTCCTGACTTTC.

This clonotype was counted many times. This chain uses TRBV5-1 with TRBJ2-1; 8 nucleotides match TRBD2. The CDR3 has 15 amino acids. Unmatched junction bases numbered 11, after V lost 4 bases and J lost 8 bases. Germline CDR1 reads SGHRS; CDR2 reads YFSETQ. The CDR3, as DNA: TGCGCCAGCAGCCCCACTAGCGGTTCATTGGATGAGCAGTTCTTC. Translation gives CASSPTSGSLDEQFF.

There are many counts of this clonotype. The chain couples TRBV7-2 to TRBJ2-4; a possible D gene is TRBD1 (5 bases). Trimming cost V 2 bases and J 6 bases, with 8 bases left between them. Germline loops: CDR1 SGHTA, CDR2 FQGNSA. This CDR3 region has 13 residues. The CDR3 DNA reads as TGTGCCAGCAGCTTACAGGGTGGAAACATTCAGTACTTC. It specifies CASSLQGGNIQYF.

This chain connects TRBV12-3 or TRBV12-4 to TRBJ2-6, with D perhaps matching TRBD1 (5 bases). Trimming left V 6 bases short and J 10 bases short, with 13 bases between. CDR3 length: 13 amino acids. The CDR3 DNA reads TGTGCCAGCAGAGCATCAGGGTTAAACGTCCTGACTTTC. Translation: CASRASGLNVLTF.

V usage is TRBV27 and J usage is TRBJ2-3; 10 nucleotides line up with TRBD2. Germline V gene data show CDR1 as MNHEY and CDR2 as SMNVEV (reference sequence). This CDR3 comprises 16 residues. V lost 4 bases and J lost 3; bases outside the gene matches: 7. This chain's CDR3 is CASSSRKLAGTDTQYF. DNA of the CDR3: TGTGCCAGCAGTTCCCGGAAACTAGCGGGAACAGATACGCAGTATTTT.

The rearrangement joins TRBV7-2 to TRBJ2-2; D is unclear. The CDR3 is made up of 14 amino acids. Germline CDR1 SGHTA, CDR2 FQGNSA. Trimming stripped 4 bases from V and 6 bases from J, with 12 bases between. The CDR3 DNA is TGTGCCAGCAGCTCCCCCTTTACGGCCGGGGAGCTGTTTTTT. It yields the protein CASSSPFTAGELFF.

The chain is built from TRBV19 and TRBJ1-2, with a weak D call TRBD1 (6 bases). Germline V CDR1 and CDR2: LNHDA, SQIVND (reference sequence). CDR3 length equals 13 residues. Between the trimmed V and J ends, which lost 5 bases and 7 bases, there was a span of 14 bases. CDR3 sequence reads: CASSPATGFGYTF. As DNA, the CDR3 is TGTGCCAGTAGTCCCGCTACAGGGTTTGGCTACACCTTC. Based on the CDR3 plus reference TRBV19 and TRBJ1-2, the full variable domain is DGGITQSPKYLFRKEGQNVTLSCEQNLNHDAMYWYRQDPGQGLRLIYYSQIVNDFQKGDIAEGYSVSREKKESFPLTVTSAQKNPTAFYLCASSPATGFGYTFGSGTRLTVV.

This clonotype was counted only a few times. The chain links TRBV11-2 to TRBJ2-3, with 9 bases lining up with TRBD2. Germline V gene sequence: CDR1 SGHAT, CDR2 FQNNGV. The trim removed 3 bases at V and 2 bases at J, leaving 12 bases unmatched. The CDR3 loop spans 18 amino acids. Written as DNA, the CDR3 is TGTGCCAGCAGCTTCGGTCGGGGCGGGGGGGGATACACAGATACGCAGTATTTT. Protein sequence: CASSFGRGGGGYTDTQYF.

This clonotype has more than one count but fewer than ten. This rearrangement joins TRBV4-2 to TRBJ2-7; 9 bases fit TRBD1. CDR1 LGHNA and CDR2 YNFKEQ come from the germline V gene. CDR3 length: 16 residues. V gave up 0 bases and J gave up 4 bases; unmatched junction bases: 7. CDR3 protein: CASSQDGGQGLYEQYF. The CDR3 DNA is TGTGCCAGCAGCCAAGATGGAGGACAGGGGTTGTACGAGCAGTACTTC.

This clonotype turned up a few times. This chain connects TRBV7-2 to TRBJ2-3, with 9 bases that match TRBD2. V gave up 4 bases and J gave up 1 base; unmatched junction bases: 9. This CDR3 is built from 17 residues. Germline values: CDR1 SGHTA, CDR2 FQGNSA. The CDR3 reads CASSSPRRGGRTDTQYF. In DNA, the CDR3 is TGTGCCAGCAGCTCCCCCAGGCGGGGGGGCCGCACAGATACGCAGTATTTT. Looking up the rest from reference TRBV7-2 and TRBJ2-3 gives the full variable domain: GAGVSQSPSNKVTEKGKDVELRCDPISGHTALYWYRQSLGQGLEFLIYFQGNSAPDKSGLPSDRFSAERTGGSVSTLTIQRTQQEDSAVYLCASSSPRRGGRTDTQYFGPGTRLTVL.

This clonotype was seen more than once but under ten times. The V gene is TRBV6-4, the J gene TRBJ2-3, with 10 bases that match TRBD1. The germline CDR1 and CDR2 sequences are MRHNA and SNTAGT. With 3 bases clipped from V and 2 bases from J, the junction kept 2 bases outside the gene matches. There are 15 residues in the CDR3. In nucleotides, the CDR3 is TGTGCCAGCAGTGAAGGGACAGGGGACACAGATACGCAGTATTTT. Translating gives CASSEGTGDTDTQYF.

The chain has TRBV27 and TRBJ1-2, with 9 positions matching TRBD1. CDR1 and CDR2 (germline): MNHEY, SMNVEV (reference sequence). The CDR3 length is 14 residues. V was pared by 6 bases and J by 5 bases, with 7 bases of the junction left unmatched. The CDR3 protein is CASSHGDRGYGYTF. CDR3 bases: TGTGCCAGCAGCCATGGAGACAGGGGGTATGGCTACACCTTC.